The clone carrying this T cell receptor (beta chain) was observed many times. V was clipped by 0 bases and J by 0 bases, with 9 bases between them. CDR3 size: 15 residues. Germline CDR1 and CDR2: SGHNT and YYREEE (reference sequence). The data stem from a study of early T cells in non-severe SARS-CoV-2 infection. On the study more broadly: Sequenced material consisted of bulk RNA (from unsorted whole blood), and chains were unpaired.

Unique molecular identifiers were attached to individual cDNA molecules. TCRdb fed the 5' RACE reads into MiXCR, producing one record per CDR3 protein. Of about 26,000 distinct CDR3 sequences listed, 4% to 4.5% were seen once; the top ten hold 6% to 6.5%. Sequenced: whole blood. The TCR comes from an adult who was a healthcare worker with PCR-confirmed SARS-CoV-2 infection or an uninfected control (not recorded which). The chain carries TRBV5-4 and TRBJ1-1; D is unclear. The CDR3 bases are TGTGCCAGCAGCTTGGCCAGCAGCATGAACACTGAAGCTTTCTTT. Amino acids: CASSLASSMNTEAFF.